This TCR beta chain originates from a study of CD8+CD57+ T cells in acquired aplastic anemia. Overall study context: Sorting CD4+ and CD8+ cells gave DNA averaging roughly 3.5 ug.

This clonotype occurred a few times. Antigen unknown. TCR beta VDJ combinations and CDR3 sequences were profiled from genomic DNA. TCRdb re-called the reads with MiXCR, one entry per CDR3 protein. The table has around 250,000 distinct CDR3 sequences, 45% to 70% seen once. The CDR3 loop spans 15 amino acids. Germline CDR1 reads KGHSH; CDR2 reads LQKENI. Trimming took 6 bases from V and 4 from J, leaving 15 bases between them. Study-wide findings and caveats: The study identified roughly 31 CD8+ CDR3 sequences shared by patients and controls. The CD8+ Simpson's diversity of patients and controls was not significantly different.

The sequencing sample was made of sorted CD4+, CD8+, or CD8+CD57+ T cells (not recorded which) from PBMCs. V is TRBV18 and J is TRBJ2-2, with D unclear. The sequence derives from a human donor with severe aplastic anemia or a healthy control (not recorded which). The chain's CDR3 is CASSLFKDPTGELFF. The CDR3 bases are TGTGCCAGCTCCCTATTTAAGGACCCCACCGGGGAGCTGTTTTTT.